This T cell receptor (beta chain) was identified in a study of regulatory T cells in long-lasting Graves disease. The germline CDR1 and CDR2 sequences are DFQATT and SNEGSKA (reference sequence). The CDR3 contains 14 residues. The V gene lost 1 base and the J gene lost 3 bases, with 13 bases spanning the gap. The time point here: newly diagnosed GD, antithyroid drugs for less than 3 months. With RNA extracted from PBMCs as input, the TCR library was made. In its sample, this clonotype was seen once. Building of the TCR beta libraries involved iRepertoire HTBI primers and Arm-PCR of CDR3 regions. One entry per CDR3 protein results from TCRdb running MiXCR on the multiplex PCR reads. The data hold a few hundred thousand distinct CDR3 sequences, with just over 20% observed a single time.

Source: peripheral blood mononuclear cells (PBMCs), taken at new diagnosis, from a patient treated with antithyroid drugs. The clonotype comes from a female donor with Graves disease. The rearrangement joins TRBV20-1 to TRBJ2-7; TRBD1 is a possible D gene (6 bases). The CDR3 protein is CSARADRGFYEQYF. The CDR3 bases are TGCAGTGCTAGAGCGGACAGAGGTTTCTACGAGCAGTACTTC.